This T cell receptor beta chain is from a study of identical twins. The sample holds a few counts of this clonotype. A single record per CDR3 protein comes from TCRdb applying MiXCR to the 5' RACE reads. The profile covers 450,000 to 650,000 distinct CDR3 sequences, with around 15% appearing a single time and around 0.4% taken by the ten largest. Germline V CDR1 and CDR2: MGHRA, YSYEKL. The CDR3 consists of 15 residues. Trimming removed 6 bases from V and 7 bases from J; junction bases left unmatched: 9. The sample was also linked to a second study, of yellow fever vaccine responses in identical twins.

The material sequenced was CD4+ T cells sorted from blood. The chain links TRBV4-1 to TRBJ2-1, with TRBD1 matching over 10 bases. The sequence derives from a woman aged 18-29 years in good health. The CDR3: CASRGVRTGGNEQFF. CDR3 bases: TGCGCCAGCAGAGGGGTCAGGACAGGGGGGAATGAGCAGTTCTTC.